A selection of T cell receptor beta chains follows, all from one sample in a study of blood T cell repertoires in COVID-19. Some clones are missing from TCRdb's copy, which holds only in-frame ones; the method was immunoSEQ multiplex PCR. The repertoire holds a few hundred thousand clones, with approximately 80% as singletons. Sequencing input: peripheral blood. These TCRs come from a man aged 35 to 55 who had recovered from COVID-19. CDR3s include the opening cysteine and the closing phenylalanine or tryptophan. D genes are given only for firm matches. Where a row states a size, it is once, few, many or the class of an expanded clone; other rows omit it.

abundance | j_gene | d_gene | len | v_gene | CDR3aa | CDR3nt
. | TRBJ2-2 | TRBD2 | 18 | TRBV19 | CASSIGSGRAIDTGELFF | TGTGCCAGTAGTATAGGGAGCGGGAGGGCCATTGACACCGGGGAGCTGTTTTTT
few | TRBJ2-7 | TRBD2 | 15 | TRBV6-5 | CATHKISGGAYEQYF | TGTGCCACCCACAAGATTAGCGGGGGGGCCTACGAGCAGTACTTC
. | TRBJ1-2 | TRBD1 | 14 | TRBV6-6 | CASRATGGRGGYTF | TGTGCCAGCAGGGCTACAGGGGGCCGAGGTGGCTACACCTTC
. | TRBJ1-2 | . | 13 | TRBV11-2 | CASSSPRGSGYTF | TGTGCCAGCAGCTCGCCCCGGGGGAGCGGCTACACCTTC
few | TRBJ2-5 | . | 13 | TRBV5-4 | CASSLRAQETQYF | TGTGCCAGCAGCTTAAGAGCCCAAGAGACCCAGTACTTC
few | TRBJ1-2 | TRBD1 | 14 | TRBV5-4 | CASSLDRGSYGYTF | TGTGCCAGCAGTCTGGACAGGGGCTCCTATGGCTACACCTTC
. | TRBJ1-2 | . | 13 | TRBV6-2/TRBV6-3 | CASSYSRGYGYTF | TGTGCCAGCAGTTACTCCAGGGGCTATGGCTACACCTTC
. | TRBJ2-6 | . | 17 | TRBV7-9 | CASSLAVGYSGANVLTF | TGTGCCAGCAGCTTAGCCGTCGGGTACTCTGGGGCCAACGTCCTGACTTTC
once | TRBJ2-7 | TRBD2 | 14 | TRBV7-9 | CASTPGLAGYEQYF | TGTGCCAGCACCCCGGGACTAGCGGGCTACGAGCAGTACTTC
once | TRBJ2-1 | TRBD2 | 14 | TRBV6-6 | CASSGEARGDEQFF | TGTGCCAGCAGCGGGGAAGCCCGGGGGGATGAGCAGTTCTTC
. | TRBJ2-7 | . | 13 | TRBV27 | CASGLGVLGEQYF | TGTGCCAGCGGGCTGGGAGTTTTAGGAGAGCAGTACTTC
. | TRBJ2-4 | . | 14 | TRBV3-1/TRBV3-2 | CASSVAAGGNIQYF | TGTGCCAGCAGCGTAGCGGCTGGCGGAAACATTCAGTACTTC
. | TRBJ2-2 | . | 14 | TRBV2 | CASSEDRSTGELFF | TGTGCCAGCAGTGAAGACAGATCCACCGGGGAGCTGTTTTTT
. | TRBJ1-1 | . | 15 | TRBV27 | CASGLAGGWYTEAFF | TGTGCCAGCGGACTTGCGGGGGGCTGGTACACTGAAGCTTTCTTT
. | TRBJ1-1 | TRBD1 | 12 | TRBV29-1 | CSVSGQGARAFF | TGCAGCGTCTCCGGACAGGGGGCACGGGCTTTCTTT
. | TRBJ2-3 | . | 12 | TRBV24-1 | CATSDFRDTQYF | TGTGCCACCAGTGATTTCAGGGATACGCAGTATTTT
. | TRBJ2-5 | . | 17 | TRBV11-2 | CASSLSGGWIEKETQYF | TGTGCCAGCAGCTTAAGTGGAGGGTGGATTGAGAAAGAGACCCAGTACTTC
. | TRBJ1-2 | . | 12 | TRBV2 | CASSVLNYGYTF | TGTGCCAGCAGTGTATTGAACTATGGCTACACCTTC
. | TRBJ2-7 | TRBD1 | 14 | TRBV6-6 | CASSYETGGYEQYF | TGTGCCAGCAGTTACGAGACAGGGGGCTACGAGCAGTACTTC
. | TRBJ1-1 | . | 11 | TRBV20-1 | CSASSRTEAFF | TGCAGTGCTAGTTCCCGGACTGAAGCTTTCTTT
. | TRBJ2-1 | TRBD2 | 15 | TRBV5-1 | CASSNSGSLRDEQFF | TGCGCCAGCAGCAATAGCGGGAGTCTGAGGGATGAGCAGTTCTTC
. | TRBJ2-2 | . | 13 | TRBV7-2 | CASSLELVGELFF | TGTGCCAGCAGCTTAGAACTAGTCGGGGAGCTGTTTTTT
. | TRBJ1-5 | . | 13 | TRBV7-2 | CASSFMKEGPQHF | TGTGCCAGCAGCTTTATGAAGGAGGGGCCCCAGCATTTT
. | TRBJ2-1 | . | 14 | TRBV11-3 | CASSFRDTHNEQFF | TGTGCCAGCAGCTTTCGAGACACCCACAATGAGCAGTTCTTC
. | TRBJ2-7 | . | 14 | TRBV15 | CATSRLRGSREQYF | TGTGCCACCAGCAGATTGCGGGGTTCTCGCGAGCAGTACTTC
. | TRBJ2-7 | TRBD1 | 15 | TRBV7-2 | CASSFGTGPVYEQYF | TGTGCCAGCAGCTTCGGGACAGGCCCAGTTTACGAGCAGTACTTC
. | TRBJ2-1 | . | 15 | TRBV7-9 | CASSLALGRYNEQFF | TGTGCCAGCAGCTTAGCGTTAGGGAGATACAATGAGCAGTTCTTC
. | TRBJ1-5 | TRBD1 | 15 | TRBV7-6 | CASSPGTGHNQPQHF | TGTGCCAGCAGCCCTGGGACAGGGCATAATCAGCCCCAGCATTTT
. | TRBJ2-2 | TRBD1 | 16 | TRBV2 | CASLQGTLFNTGELFF | TGTGCCAGTTTACAGGGGACCCTTTTCAACACCGGGGAGCTGTTTTTT
. | TRBJ1-6 | . | 14 | TRBV6-4 | CASSDGQDNSPLHF | TGTGCCAGCAGTGATGGGCAGGATAATTCACCCCTCCACTTT
. | TRBJ2-7 | . | 17 | TRBV6-4 | CASSDPLLPGEDYEQYF | TGTGCCAGCAGTGACCCCCTCCTGCCGGGAGAAGACTACGAGCAGTACTTC
. | TRBJ2-7 | . | 15 | TRBV11-3 | CASSFESGGIYEQYF | TGTGCCAGCAGCTTCGAGTCAGGGGGGATCTACGAGCAGTACTTC
. | TRBJ1-2 | . | 14 | TRBV12-5 | CASGLETTRYGYTF | TGTGCTAGTGGTTTGGAGACAACCCGATATGGCTACACCTTC
once | TRBJ2-7 | TRBD2 | 14 | TRBV2 | CASSAGTSGYEQYF | TGTGCCAGCAGTGCCGGGACTAGCGGCTACGAGCAGTACTTC
. | TRBJ2-3 | TRBD2 | 16 | TRBV24-1 | CAIRRQVSGITDTQYF | TGTGCCATCAGGAGGCAGGTAAGCGGGATAACAGATACGCAGTATTTT
. | TRBJ2-3 | TRBD2 | 15 | TRBV19 | CASSTPGAGGDTQYF | TGTGCCAGTAGTACCCCAGGGGCGGGGGGAGATACGCAGTATTTT
. | TRBJ2-7 | TRBD1 | 14 | TRBV20-1 | CSASPGTGEYEQYF | TGCAGTGCTAGTCCCGGGACAGGGGAATACGAGCAGTACTTC
. | TRBJ2-7 | . | 14 | TRBV7-2 | CASSLLENSYEQYF | TGTGCCAGCAGCTTATTGGAGAACTCCTACGAGCAGTACTTC
few | TRBJ1-2 | . | 15 | TRBV4-3 | CASSQAVRGNYGYTF | TGCGCCAGCAGCCAAGCTGTTAGGGGTAACTATGGCTACACCTTC
. | TRBJ1-4 | TRBD1 | 16 | TRBV2 | CASSYLPGQGGEKLFF | TGTGCCAGCTCTTACTTACCGGGACAGGGAGGGGAAAAACTGTTTTTT
. | TRBJ1-3 | . | 15 | TRBV30 | CAWSRTSVSGNTIYF | TGTGCCTGGAGTCGGACATCTGTAAGTGGAAACACCATATATTTT
. | TRBJ2-5 | . | 15 | TRBV5-1 | CASSPLDISQETQYF | TGCGCCAGCAGCCCCCTCGACATCTCCCAAGAGACCCAGTACTTC
. | TRBJ1-1 | . | 17 | TRBV21-1 | CASSKYAGEHLGTEAFF | TGTGCCAGCAGCAAATACGCGGGGGAACACCTTGGGACTGAAGCTTTCTTT
few | TRBJ1-1 | . | 13 | TRBV19 | CASSPRGYTEAFF | TGTGCCAGTAGTCCCCGGGGTTACACTGAAGCTTTCTTT
. | TRBJ2-7 | . | 14 | TRBV5-4 | CASSPRDSPSEQYF | TGTGCCAGCAGCCCACGGGACTCCCCTTCCGAGCAGTACTTC
. | TRBJ2-4 | TRBD1 | 12 | TRBV7-2 | CASSLGTGLKYF | TGTGCCAGCAGCTTGGGGACAGGGCTTAAGTACTTC
. | TRBJ2-3 | TRBD2 | 16 | TRBV15 | CATSTGLAGSTDTQYF | TGTGCCACCAGCACAGGACTAGCGGGGAGCACAGATACGCAGTATTTT
once | TRBJ1-1 | . | 16 | TRBV6-2/TRBV6-3 | CASSSLHGGRHTEAFF | TGTGCCAGCAGTTCCTTACACGGCGGGAGGCACACTGAAGCTTTCTTT
once | TRBJ2-2 | . | 14 | TRBV10-3 | CAIKPRGNTGELFF | TGTGCCATCAAACCCAGGGGTAACACCGGGGAGCTGTTTTTT
. | TRBJ2-1 | TRBD2 | 13 | TRBV12-3/TRBV12-4 | CASSALAGGPEFF | TGTGCCAGCAGTGCCTTAGCGGGAGGGCCGGAGTTCTTC
. | TRBJ2-1 | TRBD2 | 14 | TRBV6-5 | CASSYGTSYNEQFF | TGTGCCAGCAGTTACGGGACTAGCTACAATGAGCAGTTCTTC
. | TRBJ2-3 | TRBD2 | 17 | TRBV5-1 | CASSLDVSGSRGDTQYF | TGCGCCAGCAGCTTGGATGTTAGCGGGAGCAGAGGAGATACGCAGTATTTT
. | TRBJ2-5 | . | 15 | TRBV7-6 | CASSLVGGSQETQYF | TGTGCCAGCAGCTTAGTTGGGGGCTCCCAAGAGACCCAGTACTTC
. | TRBJ2-1 | TRBD2 | 13 | TRBV18 | CASSAGLKNEQFF | TGTGCCAGCTCAGCGGGACTAAAGAATGAGCAGTTCTTC
. | TRBJ2-3 | TRBD1 | 17 | TRBV14 | CASSQDALDRGADTQYF | TGTGCCAGCAGCCAAGATGCCTTGGACAGGGGAGCAGATACGCAGTATTTT
. | TRBJ2-2 | . | 18 | TRBV27 | CASSFSPSQGYNTGELFF | TGTGCCAGCAGTTTCAGTCCCTCACAGGGATATAACACCGGGGAGCTGTTTTTT
. | TRBJ2-7 | . | 12 | TRBV12-3/TRBV12-4 | CASSYGDYEQYF | TGTGCCAGCAGTTACGGGGACTACGAGCAGTACTTC
. | TRBJ2-2 | TRBD2 | 14 | TRBV7-2 | CASSSIRGAGELFF | TGTGCCAGCAGCTCAATTCGGGGGGCCGGGGAGCTGTTTTTT
. | TRBJ2-1 | TRBD2 | 14 | TRBV10-2 | CASIRGDSYNEQFF | TGCGCCAGCATTCGGGGGGACTCCTACAATGAGCAGTTCTTC